The source of this T cell receptor (beta chain) is a study of human T cells and chemical hapten exposure. Study-level background: Alopecia areata, totalis or universalis affected patients who were mostly female. Small discrepancies in pooled library volume mainly accounted for the varying TCR yields per sample.

This clonotype was seen more than once but under ten times. Single cDNA molecules in the library carried unique molecular identifiers attached during preparation. Using its own MiXCR run on the RACE reads, TCRdb lists one record per CDR3 protein. Of roughly 180,000 distinct CDR3 sequences in the sample, 20% to 25% are singletons; the top ten hold under 8.5%. CDR1 is SGHVS and CDR2 is FNYEAQ in the germline V gene. This CDR3 spans 15 amino acids. V shed 0 bases and J shed 7 bases, with 10 bases lying between them. Time point of the sample: patch test 1, 2 weeks after DPC sensitization. Regarding treatment: therapeutic diphenylcyclopropenone sensitization with weekly scalp DPC.

The sequenced sample was whole blood, obtained in connection with sensitization to the hapten diphenylcyclopropenone (DPC). The rearrangement links TRBV7-6 to TRBJ1-6, with D unresolved. The receptor's source is a woman between 50 and 59 years old with alopecia areata. Some clones in this sample may be carry-over from other donors' samples. CDR3 sequence: CASSLAPSENSPLHF. The CDR3 nucleotides are TGTGCCAGCAGCTTAGCGCCCTCGGAGAATTCACCCCTCCACTTT.